Shown below are 21 T cell receptor beta chains from a single sample sequenced in a study of control samples from healthy donors and cancer patients. The table came from immunoSEQ multiplex PCR; TCRdb's copy has only in-frame clones and leaves some out. This table has over 70,000 clones, 85% to 90% appearing once. Sequenced input: PBMCs. These receptors were obtained from a woman aged 50 to 60 with colorectal cancer.

The rearrangement uses TRBV3-1 (or the pseudogene TRBV3-2) and TRBJ2-1, with D perhaps matching TRBD2 (5 bases). This CDR3 region has 15 residues. V shed 4 bases and J shed 0 bases, with 10 bases lying between them. The germline gives CDR1 LGHDT, CDR2 YNNKEL (reference sequence). This chain's CDR3 is CASSPTRGSYNEQFF. The CDR3 nucleotides are TGTGCCAGCAGCCCTACCCGGGGCTCCTACAATGAGCAGTTCTTC.

DNA for the CDR3: TGTGCCTGGAGTGGGACTGTTAAGAATGAGCAGTTCTTC. Its protein is CAWSGTVKNEQFF. The genes are TRBV30 and TRBJ2-1, with TRBD2 as a possible D gene (5 bases). Germline loops: CDR1 GTSNPN, CDR2 SVGIG (reference sequence). The CDR3 loop spans 13 amino acids. Trimming pared 1 base from V and 7 bases from J, leaving 11 bases between.

The rearrangement uses TRBV5-1 and TRBJ1-5, with D possibly matching TRBD1 (6 bases). Germline assignment: CDR1 SGHRS and CDR2 YFSETQ. Trimming pared 0 bases from V and 7 bases from J, leaving 14 bases between. This CDR3 is built from 15 residues. This chain's CDR3 is CASSLAYGGEQPQHF. The CDR3 bases are TGCGCCAGCAGCTTGGCCTATGGGGGCGAACAGCCCCAGCATTTT.

As DNA, the CDR3 is TGTGCCAGCAGTCCATCGACAGGGGGCGGAGGTGGCTACACCTTC. It yields the protein CASSPSTGGGGGYTF. The gene calls are TRBV28 and TRBJ1-2; 10 bases match TRBD1. The ends lost 5 bases at V and 7 bases at J; junction bases unmatched: 10. The length of the CDR3 is 15 residues. From germline, CDR1 is MDHEN and CDR2 SYDVKM.

The rearrangement links TRBV6-5 to TRBJ1-1, with 7 nucleotides matching TRBD1. The CDR3 extends over 14 amino acids. Losses at the gene ends were 6 bases for V and 4 bases for J; bases not matched to a gene: 8. Per germline, CDR1 MNHEY and CDR2 SVGAGI. CDR3 DNA sequence: TGTGCCAGCAGACGACAGGGCGATTCCACTGAAGCTTTCTTT. It specifies CASRRQGDSTEAFF.

The CDR3 coding sequence is TGTGCCAGCAGTTCCTTGGGGGAGACCCAGTACTTC. It is translated as CASSSLGETQYF. The chain employs TRBV6-2 or TRBV6-3 and TRBJ2-5; D not certain. Trimming pared 4 bases from V and 5 bases from J, leaving 8 bases between. CDR3 length equals 12 residues. Germline CDR1 is MNHEY and CDR2 is SVGEGT.

The chain combines TRBV3-1 (or the pseudogene TRBV3-2) with TRBJ2-3; D gene unclear. The CDR3 contains 13 residues. Deletions cut 0 bases from V and 5 bases from J, with 6 bases between. CDR1 is LGHDT, CDR2 YNNKEL, per germline (reference sequence). CDR3 in DNA: TGTGCCAGCAGCCAAGAGCCGTTAGATACGCAGTATTTT. This codes for CASSQEPLDTQYF.

This rearrangement joins TRBV2 to TRBJ2-3, with D possibly TRBD1 on 5 matching bases. Germline CDR1 is SNHLY and CDR2 is FYNNEI. The V and J ends lost 8 bases and 2 bases respectively, with 14 bases between them. This CDR3 contains 14 residues. The CDR3 region has the DNA TGTGCCAGCCATCCAGGGAACCCCACAGATACGCAGTATTTT. Encoded protein: CASHPGNPTDTQYF.

The gene calls are TRBV10-3 and TRBJ2-2; TRBD1 is a possible D gene (5 bases). Germline CDR1 and CDR2: ENHRY and SYGVKD. The CDR3 loop spans 17 amino acids. V lost 2 bases and J 0 bases, leaving 13 bases between the germline ends. DNA of the CDR3: TGTGCCATCAGTGAGAGAATCGGCAGGGCGAACACCGGGGAGCTGTTTTTT. It encodes CAISERIGRANTGELFF.

J is TRBJ1-3 and V is TRBV29-1; D is unresolved. The ends were cut back, 2 bases at V and 0 bases at J, with 8 bases in the middle. Germline values: CDR1 SQVTM, CDR2 ANQGSEA. The CDR3 loop spans 14 amino acids. This CDR3 is CSVETRSSGNTIYF. Written as DNA, the CDR3 is TGCAGCGTTGAAACCCGAAGCTCTGGAAACACCATATATTTT.

The chain employs TRBV9 and TRBJ2-1, with 12 bases fitting TRBD1. CDR1 and CDR2 (germline): SGDLS, YYNGEE. The CDR3 has 16 residues. V lost 0 bases to trimming and J lost 8 bases; unmatched junction nucleotides: 6. CDR3 coding DNA: TGTGCCAGCAGCGTAGTTGTCGGGACAGGGGGCGATGAGCAGTTCTTC. Residues: CASSVVVGTGGDEQFF.

The V gene is TRBV2, the J gene TRBJ1-2; 8 bases are shared with TRBD1. With 2 bases clipped from V and 8 bases from J, the junction kept 7 bases outside the gene matches. CDR3 length: 14 amino acids. Germline-derived CDR1 and CDR2 are SNHLY and FYNNEI. In nucleotides, the CDR3 is TGTGCCAGCAGTGAAAGACTACAGGGGGGAGGCTACACCTTC. This codes for CASSERLQGGGYTF.

The chain uses TRBV6-2 or TRBV6-3 and TRBJ1-5; D perhaps matches TRBD1 (5 bases). Trimming stripped 2 bases from V and 0 bases from J, with 8 bases between. The CDR3 runs to 15 residues. Germline CDR1 reads MNHEY; CDR2 reads SVGEGT. In DNA, the CDR3 is TGTGCCAGCAGTTACCAGGGCCTTAGCAATCAGCCCCAGCATTTT. Translated: CASSYQGLSNQPQHF.

The chain joins TRBV2 to TRBJ2-1; the match to TRBD1 covers 8 bases. Germline-derived CDR1 and CDR2 are SNHLY and FYNNEI. The CDR3 is 14 amino acids. Trimming removed 5 bases from V and 10 bases from J; junction bases left unmatched: 10. The CDR3 nucleotides are TGTGCCAGCAGTCGCCGCCTAACAGGGGGAGAGCAGTTCTTC. This gives the protein CASSRRLTGGEQFF. The complete variable domain, with remaining parts taken from reference TRBV2 and TRBJ2-1, reads EPEVTQTPSHQVTQMGQEVILRCVPISNHLYFYWYRQILGQKVEFLVSFYNNEISEKSEIFDDQFSVERPDGSNFTLKIRSTKLEDSAMYFCASSRRLTGGEQFFGPGTRLTVL.

This clone was counted once. The J gene is TRBJ1-2, the V gene TRBV6-2 or TRBV6-3; 9 nucleotides line up with TRBD1. The J segment lost 8 bases and the V segment lost 4 bases, leaving 5 bases of the junction unmatched. This CDR3 has 13 residues. Germline V gives CDR1 MNHEY, CDR2 SVGEGT. CDR3: CASSSPTGGGYTF. In nucleotides, the CDR3 is TGTGCCAGCAGTTCACCCACAGGGGGCGGCTACACCTTC.

The CDR3 protein is CASSFLMTATGELFF. The CDR3 region has the DNA TGTGCCAGCAGCTTCCTGATGACAGCCACCGGGGAGCTGTTTTTT. V is TRBV2 and J is TRBJ2-2; D is possibly TRBD1 (5 bases). V dropped 6 bases and J dropped 4 bases, with 15 bases sitting between them. The CDR3 length is 15 residues. CDR1 is SNHLY, CDR2 FYNNEI, per germline.

CDR3 residues: CAGRGLAPGDTQYF. The CDR3 nucleotides are TGTGCCGGCCGGGGACTAGCGCCGGGGGATACGCAGTATTTT. The genes are TRBV21-1 and TRBJ2-3; the D segment call TRBD2 is taken from the table without a DNA check. TRBV21-1 has pseudogene status. The CDR3 is 14 amino acids.

The chain is built from TRBV5-1 and TRBJ2-1, with 8 bases that match TRBD1. CDR1 and CDR2 from the germline V gene are SGHRS and YFSETQ. V lost 0 bases, J lost 10 bases, and 12 bases stayed unmatched. The length of the CDR3 is 16 residues. The DNA of the CDR3 is TGCGCCAGCAGCTTGGGGACAGGGCCCCCAGGAAACGAGCAGTTCTTC. The encoded protein is CASSLGTGPPGNEQFF.

The V call is TRBV15, the J call TRBJ2-7; 10 bases line up with TRBD2. The CDR3 runs to 18 residues. V trimming: 4 bases; J trimming: 2 bases; junction bases outside the gene matches: 14. The V gene's germline CDR1 is LNHNV and CDR2 YYDKDF (reference sequence). The CDR3 DNA reads TGTGCCACCAGCAAAGATATCTCGGGACTAGCGAATCCCTACGAGCAGTACGTC. Encoded protein: CATSKDISGLANPYEQYV.

The gene calls are TRBV7-2 and TRBJ1-2; TRBD1 aligns across 10 bases. Germline V gives CDR1 SGHTA, CDR2 FQGNSA. The CDR3 is made up of 15 amino acids. With V trimmed by 8 bases and J by 8 bases, 14 bases remained unmatched. Here the CDR3 DNA reads TGTGCCAGCCTCCCCGGAGGGACAGGGGAAAGAGGCTACACCTTC. Amino acids: CASLPGGTGERGYTF.

This chain links TRBV3-1 (or the pseudogene TRBV3-2) with TRBJ2-1, with D maybe TRBD2 (7 bases). V was shortened by 2 bases and J by 5 bases, with 10 bases between the two germline ends. The germline gives CDR1 LGHDT, CDR2 YNNKEL (reference sequence). The CDR3 contains 14 residues. The chain's CDR3 is CASSQRGGHNEQFF. The CDR3 nucleotides are TGTGCCAGCAGCCAAAGGGGGGGCCACAATGAGCAGTTCTTC.